This passage covers 15 T cell receptor beta chains from one sample sequenced in a study of control samples from healthy donors and cancer patients (dated by TCRdb to between 2020 and 2021). The library relied on the immunoSEQ multiplex PCR assay. Not all clones reach the TCRdb copy of this immuneACCESS table, which keeps in-frame sequences only. Checked studies attribute under half of the gap to unresolved V genes and leave the rest unexplained. The sample table holds around 90,000 clones, of which around nine tenths were seen once. The top ten clones comprise roughly 20% of the sample. Sequencing was carried out using blood. These receptors were obtained from a man between 25 and 39 years old in good health.

On this clone itself: This CDR3 is also generated by other DNA sequences in the sample. The J gene is TRBJ1-2, the V gene TRBV5-1; 8 nucleotides agree with TRBD1. The CDR3 consists of 14 residues. Germline V lookup: CDR1 SGHRS, CDR2 YFSETQ. The V segment lost 4 bases and the J segment 2 bases; nucleotides outside the gene matches: 4. The CDR3 spells CASSPGQGNYGYTF. CDR3 nucleotides: TGCGCCAGCAGCCCCGGACAGGGCAACTATGGCTACACCTTC.

This rearrangement joins TRBV24-1 to TRBJ2-2; D gene unclear. V was cut by 4 bases and J by 2 bases, with 10 bases left in between. The CDR3 runs to 15 residues. CDR1 is KGHDR, CDR2 SFDVKD, per germline. The CDR3 reads CATSEAGVNTGELFF. CDR3 DNA: TGTGCCACCAGTGAAGCTGGAGTCAACACCGGGGAGCTGTTTTTT.

The count of this clone is one. The CDR3 here is CATAGTGTTGELFF. The CDR3 DNA sequence: TGTGCCACTGCCGGGACAGGGACAACCGGGGAGCTGTTTTTT. V gene TRBV10-3 combines with J gene TRBJ2-2; TRBD1 aligns across 9 bases. The CDR3 runs 14 residues. Germline V gives CDR1 ENHRY, CDR2 SYGVKD. The junction had 8 bases not matched to a gene; V was cut back by 10 bases and J by 5 bases.

The CDR3 DNA sequence: TGTGCCAGCAGCTTAGGTTCGGGGAGGCAAGAGACCCAGTACTTC. It specifies CASSLGSGRQETQYF. The chain uses TRBV7-7 and TRBJ2-5, with D perhaps TRBD2 (6 bases). CDR1 SSHAT and CDR2 FNYEAQ come from the germline V gene (reference sequence). With 1 base removed from V and 2 bases from J, the gap between germline ends came to 11 bases. There are 15 residues in the CDR3.

This clone was recorded once. The chain recombines TRBV6-6 with TRBJ2-7, with a weak D call TRBD2 (6 bases). Per germline, CDR1 MNHNY and CDR2 SVGAGI (reference sequence). Between the trimmed V and J ends, which lost 1 base and 3 bases, there was a span of 13 bases. This CDR3 has 15 residues. As DNA, the CDR3 is TGTGCCAGCAGTTACTTTAATGGAGGGGTCTACGAGCAGTACTTC. Protein sequence: CASSYFNGGVYEQYF.

This chain joins TRBV9 and TRBJ1-4; D is unclear. The CDR3 runs to 15 residues. Trimming took off 0 bases at V and 1 base at J, with 7 bases between the two ends. CDR1 and CDR2 from the germline V gene are SGDLS and YYNGEE. The chain's CDR3 is CASSVGAVTNEKLFF. The CDR3 bases are TGTGCCAGCAGCGTAGGGGCCGTAACTAATGAAAAACTGTTTTTT.

This chain joins TRBV6-1 and TRBJ2-7; D could derive from TRBD1 or TRBD2 (6 bases each). The germline V and J ends were trimmed by 2 bases and 3 bases, with 14 bases remaining between them. This CDR3 has 15 residues. Germline V gene sequence: CDR1 MNHNS, CDR2 SASEGT. CDR3 DNA sequence: TGTGCCAGCAGTGAAAGTCCGGGGGCCAACTACGAGCAGTACGTC. It is translated as CASSESPGANYEQYV.

V and J are TRBV27 and TRBJ1-5; D call uncertain. V was shortened by 9 bases and J by 0 bases, with 15 bases between the two germline ends. This CDR3 comprises 15 residues. Germline V lookup: CDR1 MNHEY, CDR2 SMNVEV (reference sequence). The CDR3 spells CARTDTSDSNQPQHF. CDR3 DNA sequence: TGTGCCAGGACCGACACCTCCGATAGCAATCAGCCCCAGCATTTT.

This rearrangement joins TRBV6-5 to TRBJ1-2, with unresolved D. This CDR3 contains 12 residues. The V gene lost 4 bases and the J gene lost 4 bases, with 7 bases spanning the gap. Germline V CDR1 and CDR2: MNHEY, SVGAGI. Here the CDR3 DNA reads TGTGCCAGCAGTTCCGGATTCTATGGCTACACCTTC. Translated: CASSSGFYGYTF.

The chain employs TRBV4-2 and TRBJ2-1, with TRBD2 identical over 9 bases. The CDR3 has 19 residues. Losses at the gene ends were 0 bases for V and 7 bases for J; bases not matched to a gene: 16. The germline V gene has CDR1 LGHNA and CDR2 YNFKEQ. CDR3 sequence (DNA): TGTGCCAGCAGCCAAGATCGGCGGTCCGCGGGGGGGCACGAGAATGAGCAGTTCTTC. Protein: CASSQDRRSAGGHENEQFF.

This chain joins TRBV5-6 and TRBJ2-1; possible D gene TRBD1, 6 bases. The CDR3 loop spans 14 amino acids. V was shortened by 6 bases and J by 6 bases, with 16 bases between the two germline ends. The germline gives CDR1 SGHDT, CDR2 YYEEEE. CDR3 nucleotides: TGTGCCAGCACCCTAACAGGGAGCGGCAATGAGCAGTTCTTC. Protein: CASTLTGSGNEQFF.

The chain recombines TRBV5-1 with TRBJ1-6; possible D gene TRBD1, 5 bases. The V end lost 1 base, the J end lost 0 bases, and 17 bases lay between the germline ends. Germline V lookup: CDR1 SGHRS, CDR2 YFSETQ. This CDR3 region has 19 residues. The chain's CDR3 is CASSLRQGSLFSYNSPLHF. CDR3 DNA: TGCGCCAGCAGCTTGCGGCAGGGCTCCCTATTCTCCTATAATTCACCCCTCCACTTT. Variable domain in full (rest from reference TRBV5-1 and TRBJ1-6): KAGVTQTPRYLIKTRGQQVTLSCSPISGHRSVSWYQQTPGQGLQFLFEYFSETQRNKGNFPGRFSGRQFSNSRSEMNVSTLELGDSALYLCASSLRQGSLFSYNSPLHFGNGTRLTVT.

The V and J genes are TRBV18 and TRBJ2-5; 10 nucleotides agree with TRBD1. Trimming took 3 bases from V and 3 from J; bases not matched to a gene: 4. This CDR3 is built from 15 residues. Germline CDR1 reads KGHSH; CDR2 reads LQKENI. This CDR3 reads CASSPPGQGKETQYF. CDR3 nucleotide sequence: TGTGCCAGCTCACCCCCGGGACAGGGGAAAGAGACCCAGTACTTC.

This clone was found once. This chain uses TRBV27 with TRBJ1-3; possible D gene TRBD1, 6 bases. Germline V gives CDR1 MNHEY, CDR2 SMNVEV (reference sequence). V lost 4 bases, J lost 2 bases, and 21 bases lay in between. The CDR3 is 18 residues long. Written as DNA, the CDR3 is TGTGCCAGCAGTTCCCGATTGGGCCAGGGGCCTCCTGGAAACACCATATATTTT. It yields the protein CASSSRLGQGPPGNTIYF.

This chain joins TRBV6-4 and TRBJ2-3; 10 bases agree with TRBD2. From germline, CDR1 is MRHNA and CDR2 SNTAGT. The CDR3 loop spans 15 amino acids. V lost 4 bases, J lost 2 bases, and 3 bases stayed unmatched. The CDR3 sequence is CASSAGTSDTDTQYF. The CDR3 nucleotides read TGTGCCAGCAGTGCCGGGACTAGCGACACAGATACGCAGTATTTT.